This T cell receptor (beta chain) was sequenced during a study of control samples from healthy donors and cancer patients. Germline V gene data show CDR1 as SGHTA and CDR2 as FQGNSA. CDR3 length: 15 amino acids. V was clipped by 1 base and J by 7 bases, with 14 bases between them. Measured with immunoSEQ multiplex PCR; TCRdb has only the in-frame clones, and not every one. The sample shows around 70,000 clones, around 86% of them seen only once. The source of this sequence is a woman in her fifties or sixties with colorectal cancer. Source material: PBMCs. V usage is TRBV7-2 and J usage is TRBJ1-5; TRBD1 is a possible D gene (6 bases). Here the CDR3 reads CASSLEGRGAQPQHF. CDR3 nucleotides: TGTGCCAGCAGCTTAGAGGGGCGGGGGGCGCAGCCCCAGCATTTT.